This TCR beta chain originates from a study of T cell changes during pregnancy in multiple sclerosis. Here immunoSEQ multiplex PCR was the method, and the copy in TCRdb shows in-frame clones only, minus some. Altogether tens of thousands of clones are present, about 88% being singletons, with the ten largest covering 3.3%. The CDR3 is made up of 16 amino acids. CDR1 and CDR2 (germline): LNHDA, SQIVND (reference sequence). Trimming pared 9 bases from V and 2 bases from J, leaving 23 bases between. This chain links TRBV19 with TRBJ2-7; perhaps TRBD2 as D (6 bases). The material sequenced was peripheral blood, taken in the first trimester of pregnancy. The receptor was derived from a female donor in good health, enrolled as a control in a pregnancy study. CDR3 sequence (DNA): TGTGCCAGCAGTCGTTCCGGGACTGTAAGTACCTACGAGCAGTACTTC. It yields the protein CASSRSGTVSTYEQYF.